This T cell receptor (beta chain) was captured in a study of vaccination effects on CD4 cells after COVID-19 (dated 2022 in TCRdb). Notes on the research overall: In the ViraFEST assay, PBMC were stimulated with viral peptide pools, and TCR sequencing was then used to find antigen-specific CD4+ T cell clonotypes based on their expansion. Approximately 2.1 million PBMC per well were cultured in IMDM with 5% human AB serum, 8.5 to 10 IU/ml IL-2 and gentamicin, plus 10 ug/ml peptides. SARS-CoV-2 spike-specific CD4+ TCR repertoires were compared before and after mRNA vaccination in COVID-19 convalescent patients and in infection-naive vaccine recipients. Altogether, roughly 10 COVID-19 convalescent patients and a few SARS-CoV-2-naive healthy vaccine recipients made up the full study. Post-vaccine samples across the study were collected a median of 72 days after the second dose, with a range of 14 to 241. The Oncomine TCR Beta short-read assay on an Illumina iSeq 100 was used to sequence cultures from other donors in the study. Study-wide findings and limitations: Marked clonal contraction was observed in both infection-induced and vaccine-induced clones at late post-vaccination timepoints, consistent with waning T cell responses. In healthy vaccine recipients, vaccine-induced clones were almost all SARS-CoV-2 mono-reactive, with only 1 of 255 being cross-reactive with common cold coronaviruses. The study was limited by a small number of convalescent patients, and early post-infection timepoints were lacking.

V loses 2 bases of germline sequence and J loses 4 bases, and the interval between the two ends is 14 bases. Its CDR3 holds 15 amino acids, cysteine through phenylalanine. This entry keeps only the CDR3 DNA: 45 bases, framed from base 1. According to the germline V gene (reference sequence), CDR1 reads WNHNN and CDR2 reads SYGVQD. After less than eleven days of culture, CD4+ T cells were isolated with the EasySep CD4+ T cell isolation kit. Each participant received two doses of an mRNA SARS-CoV-2 vaccine, either BNT162b2 or mRNA-1273. Negative nucleocapsid antibody results before and after vaccination confirmed that the healthy vaccine recipients had no prior SARS-CoV-2 infection. On days 3 and 7, half of the culture medium was replaced with fresh IL-2-containing medium. Unless otherwise noted, each peptide stimulation condition was cultured in triplicate wells. Using Ficoll-Paque Plus gradient centrifugation, PBMC were separated from whole blood and then either used fresh or cryopreserved at -140C. Genomic DNA was extracted from cultured CD4+ T cells with the QIAamp micro DNA kit.

Library preparation was by the immunoSEQ multiplex PCR assay. DNA from the cultured and isolated CD4+ T cells underwent TCR beta CDR3 sequencing. In the authors' own workflow: Non-productive TCR sequences were removed, reads were trimmed to the CDR3 region, and CDR3s of at least 7 amino acids were retained. The MANAFEST web app was used to pick out antigen-specific clonotypes by comparing their expansion in peptide wells with that in reference cultures. To be called positive, a clone needed expansion at FDR<0.05 compared with the reference and with all other wells, an odds ratio greater than 5, and a frequency greater than 0.1% in two replicate wells. Cross-reactive clonotypes were defined as significantly expanded in SARS-CoV-2 spike wells and in at least one common cold coronavirus spike condition. CDR3 similarity was assessed by Levenshtein distance with the stringdist R package, and unrooted trees were built with ape in R 3.6.1. TCRdb took this table from immuneACCESS and kept in-frame rearrangements with V and J called. Such tables lack part of the clones; where checked against another copy, unresolved V genes explain under half of the gap, and the rest is unexplained. That table supplies the V and J calls and clone size; D and trimming were determined from the DNA. The sample has some 69,000 clones on record, over 65% of them singletons. The ten largest clones capture about 2.3% of the sample.

Remarks on this clone: It lacks a known antigen. Base-call qualities are not available, and no considerably larger clone is one nucleotide away.

This sample comprised CD4+ T cells from PBMCs cultured without peptide, obtained after COVID-19 vaccination. This sequence uses TRBV10-1 and TRBJ2-5; 6 matching bases give a weak D call of TRBD2. The sequence came from a human donor who received a COVID-19 vaccine. The sequenced DNA is TGCGCCAGCAGTGAGAGCCAGGGAGGACCAGAGACCCAGTACTTC. Translated, this gives CASSESQGGPETQYF.